Detailed here is one T cell receptor (beta chain). This sample is drawn from a study of cytomegalovirus exposure and HLA in healthy donors. The V gene end was trimmed by 4 bases and the J gene end by 6 bases; junction bases not matched to a gene: 7. The CDR3 contains 14 residues. Germline V gene sequence: CDR1 GTSNPN, CDR2 SVGIG (reference sequence). Both 60 Vbeta primers and 13 Jbeta primers went into the PCR. The repertoire was sequenced with immunoSEQ multiplex PCR; TCRdb's copy has only in-frame clones and lacks some. The table records about 65,000 clones, around 80% of them present only once. The J gene is TRBJ2-2, the V gene TRBV30; 8 nucleotides agree with TRBD1. The sequencing input was PBMCs. The origin of this receptor is a woman younger than 45 in good health and CMV-seronegative. The CDR3 spells CAWNRGAQSGELFF. The DNA for the CDR3 is TGTGCCTGGAACAGGGGGGCGCAGTCCGGGGAGCTGTTTTTT.